Listed below are T cell receptor beta chains from one sample, sequenced in a study of blood T cell repertoires in COVID-19. Sequencing used immunoSEQ multiplex PCR; TCRdb keeps in-frame clones, though not all of them. The sample gives 45,000 to 70,000 clones, more than 60% of which show up once; around 20% is in the top ten. Input material: peripheral blood. Source of these receptors: a woman in her 50s with active or convalescent COVID-19. Each CDR3 is given with its conserved first and last residue. The size of a clone is reported for some rows only, either as once, few or many, or as a class for expanded clones.

NA | TRBJ1-3 | TRBV9 | CASSVEGGGGNTIYF
NA | TRBJ1-2 | TRBV4-1 | CASSQDGPDRGQSYGYTF
NA | TRBJ1-3 | TRBV5-4 | CASSQGWGNTIYF
NA | TRBJ2-5 | TRBV5-1 | CASSLGQQETQYF
NA | TRBJ1-1 | TRBV2 | CASRADPGTGGRAEAFF
NA | TRBJ2-1 | TRBV12-2 | CASRLATRASREGGENEQFF
NA | TRBJ1-6 | TRBV27 | CASSLSAAYNSPLHF
few | TRBJ2-4 | TRBV11-2 | CASSLELGASGKYF
NA | TRBJ2-5 | TRBV4-1 | CASSPHPGLAEETQYF
NA | TRBJ1-5 | TRBV5-5 | CASSSGTLGNQPQHF
few | TRBJ1-2 | TRBV28 | CASSLSDRRDYTF
many | TRBJ2-3 | TRBV2 | CASAGSFTDTQYF
once | TRBJ2-5 | TRBV5-1 | CASSPDRPHRETQYF
NA | TRBJ2-7 | TRBV4-1 | CASRPWEGGYEQYF
NA | TRBJ2-5 | TRBV18 | CASSPGVAGQETQYF
few | TRBJ1-1 | TRBV20-1 | CSAAGTEAFF
NA | TRBJ1-1 | TRBV28 | CASTLGGMGDTEAFF
NA | TRBJ1-1 | TRBV19 | CASRYRDDGTEAFF
NA | TRBJ1-5 | TRBV6-1 | CASSAGQHYSNQPQHF
NA | TRBJ1-2 | TRBV28 | CASSLDSARDGYTF
NA | TRBJ1-2 | TRBV18 | CASSPAETNYGYTF
once | TRBJ2-3 | TRBV20-1 | CSASLLAALDTQYF
once | TRBJ1-3 | TRBV18 | CASSPNRAHSGNTIYF
NA | TRBJ2-7 | TRBV11-2 | CASSFARAYEQYF
NA | TRBJ2-5 | TRBV19 | CASTLTGQNQETQYF
NA | TRBJ2-2 | TRBV19 | CASSIRGGRGSGELFF
NA | TRBJ2-1 | TRBV7-7 | CASSLARRPLAGGPGNEQFF
NA | TRBJ1-2 | TRBV5-1 | CASSLNAGNYGYTF
NA | TRBJ2-5 | TRBV7-9 | CASSWDSQETQYF
NA | TRBJ1-3 | TRBV7-9 | CASSPGQALSGNTIYF
once | TRBJ2-7 | TRBV13 | CASSRDFPSGLSSYEQYF
NA | TRBJ1-5 | TRBV3-1/TRBV3-2 | CASSLSSWGLEREPQHF
NA | TRBJ2-3 | TRBV5-1 | CASSLVASGGTDTQYF
NA | TRBJ1-1 | TRBV10-3 | CAISGQVSVSEAFF
NA | TRBJ2-7 | TRBV11-2 | CASSLNSRTDTYEQYF
NA | TRBJ2-4 | TRBV4-1 | CASSQDRGYQDHQYF
NA | TRBJ2-5 | TRBV29-1 | CSVETVGETQYF
NA | TRBJ2-3 | TRBV9 | CASSVDHSADTQYF
NA | TRBJ2-7 | TRBV5-6 | CASSLLGVGREQYF
NA | TRBJ2-7 | TRBV30 | CAWSRVYEQYF
NA | TRBJ2-1 | TRBV27 | CASSPLAGGLSYNEQFF
NA | TRBJ1-5 | TRBV3-1/TRBV3-2 | CASSQGRGNQPQHF